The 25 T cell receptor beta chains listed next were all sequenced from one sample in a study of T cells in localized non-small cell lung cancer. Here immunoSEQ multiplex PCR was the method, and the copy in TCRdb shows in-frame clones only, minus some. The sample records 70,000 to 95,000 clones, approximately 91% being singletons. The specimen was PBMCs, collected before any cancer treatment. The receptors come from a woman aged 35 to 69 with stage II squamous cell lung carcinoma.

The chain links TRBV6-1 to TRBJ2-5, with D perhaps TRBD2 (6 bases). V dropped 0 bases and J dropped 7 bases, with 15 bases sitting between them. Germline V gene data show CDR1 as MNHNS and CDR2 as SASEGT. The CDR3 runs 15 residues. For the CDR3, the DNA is TGTGCCAGCAGTGAAGCGGACGGGGGTTTAAGGACCCAGTACTTC. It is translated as CASSEADGGLRTQYF.

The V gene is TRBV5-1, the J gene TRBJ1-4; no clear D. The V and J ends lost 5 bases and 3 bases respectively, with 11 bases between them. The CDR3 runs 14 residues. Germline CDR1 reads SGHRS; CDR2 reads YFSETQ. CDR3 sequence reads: CASRVNNPNEKLFF. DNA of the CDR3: TGCGCCAGCAGAGTGAACAATCCTAATGAAAAACTGTTTTTT.

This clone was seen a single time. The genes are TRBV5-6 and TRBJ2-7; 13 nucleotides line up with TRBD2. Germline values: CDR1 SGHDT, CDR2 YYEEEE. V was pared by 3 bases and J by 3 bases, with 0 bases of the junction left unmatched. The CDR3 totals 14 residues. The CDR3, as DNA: TGTGCCAGCAGCTGGACTAGCGGGAGCTACGAGCAGTACTTC. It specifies CASSWTSGSYEQYF.

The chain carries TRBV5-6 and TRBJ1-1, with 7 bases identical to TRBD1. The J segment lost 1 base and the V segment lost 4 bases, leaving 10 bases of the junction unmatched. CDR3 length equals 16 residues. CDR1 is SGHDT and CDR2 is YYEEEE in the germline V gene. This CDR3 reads CASSLYPQGPNTEAFF. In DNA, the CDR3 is TGTGCCAGCAGCCTCTATCCACAGGGGCCGAACACTGAAGCTTTCTTT.

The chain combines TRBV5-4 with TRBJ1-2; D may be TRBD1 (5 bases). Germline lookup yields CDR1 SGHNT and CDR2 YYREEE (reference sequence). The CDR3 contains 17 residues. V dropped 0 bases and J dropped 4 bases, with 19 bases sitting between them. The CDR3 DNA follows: TGTGCCAGCAGCTTGGGGGGGATGGAGGACTCCCTCTATGGCTACACCTTC. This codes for CASSLGGMEDSLYGYTF.

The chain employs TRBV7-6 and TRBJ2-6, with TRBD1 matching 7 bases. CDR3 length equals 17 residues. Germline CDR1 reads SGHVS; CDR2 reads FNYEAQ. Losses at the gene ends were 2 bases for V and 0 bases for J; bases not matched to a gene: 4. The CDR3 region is CASSLIRDSSGANVLTF. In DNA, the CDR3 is TGTGCCAGCAGCTTAATCAGGGACAGCTCTGGGGCCAACGTCCTGACTTTC.

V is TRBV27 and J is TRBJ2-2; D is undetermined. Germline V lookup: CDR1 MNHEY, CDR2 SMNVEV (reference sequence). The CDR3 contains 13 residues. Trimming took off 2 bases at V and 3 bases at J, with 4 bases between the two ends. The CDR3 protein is CASSLRYTGELFF. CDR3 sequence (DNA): TGTGCCAGCAGTTTAAGGTACACCGGGGAGCTGTTTTTT.

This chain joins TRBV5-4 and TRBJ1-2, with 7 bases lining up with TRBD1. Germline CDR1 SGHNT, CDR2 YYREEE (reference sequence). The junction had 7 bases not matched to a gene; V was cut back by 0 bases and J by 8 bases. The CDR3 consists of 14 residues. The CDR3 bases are TGTGCCAGCAGCTTGGAGGGGGCCCTCACCGGCTACACCTTC. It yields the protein CASSLEGALTGYTF.

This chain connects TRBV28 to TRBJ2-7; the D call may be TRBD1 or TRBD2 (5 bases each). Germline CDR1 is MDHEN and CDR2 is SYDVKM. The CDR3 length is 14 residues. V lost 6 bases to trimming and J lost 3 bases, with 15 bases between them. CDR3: CASSGAQEVYEQYF. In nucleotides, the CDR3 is TGTGCCAGCAGCGGGGCCCAAGAAGTCTACGAGCAGTACTTC.

The CDR3 loop reads CASSRSYSNQPQHF. CDR3 coding DNA: TGTGCCAGTAGCCGGAGCTATAGCAATCAGCCCCAGCATTTT. The chain joins TRBV19 to TRBJ1-5, with unresolved D. Trimming cost V 6 bases and J 0 bases, with 9 bases left between them. CDR1 is LNHDA and CDR2 is SQIVND in the germline V gene (reference sequence). The CDR3 loop spans 14 amino acids.

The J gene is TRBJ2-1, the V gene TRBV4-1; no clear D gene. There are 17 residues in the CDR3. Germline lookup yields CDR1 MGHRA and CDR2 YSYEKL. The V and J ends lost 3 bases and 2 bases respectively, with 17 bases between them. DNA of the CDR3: TGCGCCAGCAGCCACTCCCCCTCAACGGGCCCCTACAATGAGCAGTTCTTC. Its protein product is CASSHSPSTGPYNEQFF.

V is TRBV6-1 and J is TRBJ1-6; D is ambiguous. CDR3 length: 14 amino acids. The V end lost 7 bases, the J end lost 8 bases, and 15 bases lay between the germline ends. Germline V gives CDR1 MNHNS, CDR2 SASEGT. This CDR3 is CASKEGINDSPLHF. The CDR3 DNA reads TGTGCCAGCAAAGAGGGAATAAACGATTCACCCCTCCACTTT.

The DNA for the CDR3 is TGTGCCAGCAGCCAAGTCCCGGGACCGTACGCTGAAGCTTTCTTT. Translation: CASSQVPGPYAEAFF. This chain connects TRBV4-2 to TRBJ1-1; perhaps TRBD1 as D (5 bases). Germline loops: CDR1 LGHNA, CDR2 YNFKEQ. This CDR3 region has 15 residues. V shed 1 base and J shed 6 bases, with 15 bases lying between them.

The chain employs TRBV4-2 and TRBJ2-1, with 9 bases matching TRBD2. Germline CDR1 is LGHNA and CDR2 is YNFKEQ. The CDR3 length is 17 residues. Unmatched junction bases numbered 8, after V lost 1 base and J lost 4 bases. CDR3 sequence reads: CASSQGGSGGTYNEQFF. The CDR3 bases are TGTGCCAGCAGCCAAGGGGGTAGCGGGGGCACGTACAATGAGCAGTTCTTC.

The chain's CDR3 is CASSIDRAGGNVETQYF. The CDR3 coding sequence is TGTGCCAGTAGTATAGATCGGGCAGGGGGCAACGTAGAGACCCAGTACTTC. V usage is TRBV19 and J usage is TRBJ2-5, with TRBD1 identical over 8 bases. The V segment lost 0 bases and the J segment 4 bases; nucleotides outside the gene matches: 10. Germline CDR1 reads LNHDA; CDR2 reads SQIVND (reference sequence). This CDR3 spans 17 amino acids.

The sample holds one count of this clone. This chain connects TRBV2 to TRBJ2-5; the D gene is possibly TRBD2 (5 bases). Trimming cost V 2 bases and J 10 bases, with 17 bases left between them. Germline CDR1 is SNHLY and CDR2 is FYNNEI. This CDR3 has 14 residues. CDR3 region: CASSESLLGGDQYF. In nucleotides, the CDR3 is TGTGCCAGCAGTGAAAGCCTCCTAGGAGGAGACCAGTACTTC.

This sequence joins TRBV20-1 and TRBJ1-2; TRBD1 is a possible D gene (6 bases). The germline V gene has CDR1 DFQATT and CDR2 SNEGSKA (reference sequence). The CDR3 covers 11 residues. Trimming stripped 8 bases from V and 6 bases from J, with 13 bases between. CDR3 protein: CSIRGGNGYTF. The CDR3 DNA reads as TGCAGTATTAGGGGGGGGAATGGCTACACCTTC.

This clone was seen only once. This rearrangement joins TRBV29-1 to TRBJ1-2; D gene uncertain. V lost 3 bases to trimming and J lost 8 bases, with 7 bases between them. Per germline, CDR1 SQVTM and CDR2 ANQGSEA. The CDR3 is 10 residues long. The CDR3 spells CSVDGMGYTF. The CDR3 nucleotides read TGCAGCGTTGACGGGATGGGCTACACCTTC. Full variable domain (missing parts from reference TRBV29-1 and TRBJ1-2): SAVISQKPSRDICQRGTSLTIQCQVDSQVTMMFWYRQQPGQSLTLIATANQGSEATYESGFVIDKFPISRPNLTFSTLTVSNMSPEDSSIYLCSVDGMGYTFGSGTRLTVV.

The chain's CDR3 is CASSLLGEARNEQFF. CDR3 nucleotide sequence: TGTGCCAGCAGCTTATTGGGGGAGGCCAGGAATGAGCAGTTCTTC. J is TRBJ2-1 and V is TRBV7-2, with D possibly matching TRBD2 (6 bases). Trimming cost V 2 bases and J 7 bases, with 15 bases left between them. This CDR3 region has 15 residues. CDR1 is SGHTA and CDR2 is FQGNSA in the germline V gene.

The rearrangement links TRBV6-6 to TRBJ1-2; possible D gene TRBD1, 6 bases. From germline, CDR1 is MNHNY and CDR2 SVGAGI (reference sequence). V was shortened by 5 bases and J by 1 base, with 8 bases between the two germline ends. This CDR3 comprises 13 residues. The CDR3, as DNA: TGTGCCAGCAGTAGACAGGTTAACTATGGCTACACCTTC. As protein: CASSRQVNYGYTF.

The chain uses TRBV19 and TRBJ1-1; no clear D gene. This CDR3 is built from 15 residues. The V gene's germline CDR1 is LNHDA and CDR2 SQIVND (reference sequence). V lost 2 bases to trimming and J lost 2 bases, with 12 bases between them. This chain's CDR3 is CASSITPGVNTEAFF. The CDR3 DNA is TGTGCCAGTAGTATAACGCCAGGAGTAAACACTGAAGCTTTCTTT. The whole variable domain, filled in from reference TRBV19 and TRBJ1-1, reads DGGITQSPKYLFRKEGQNVTLSCEQNLNHDAMYWYRQDPGQGLRLIYYSQIVNDFQKGDIAEGYSVSREKKESFPLTVTSAQKNPTAFYLCASSITPGVNTEAFFGQGTRLTVV.

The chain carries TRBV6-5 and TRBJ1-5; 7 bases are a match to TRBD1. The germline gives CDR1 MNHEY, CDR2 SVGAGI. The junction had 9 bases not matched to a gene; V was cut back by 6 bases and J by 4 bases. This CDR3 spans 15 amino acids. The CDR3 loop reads CASSRRQGGNQPQHF. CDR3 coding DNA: TGTGCCAGCAGCAGGAGACAGGGAGGGAATCAGCCCCAGCATTTT.

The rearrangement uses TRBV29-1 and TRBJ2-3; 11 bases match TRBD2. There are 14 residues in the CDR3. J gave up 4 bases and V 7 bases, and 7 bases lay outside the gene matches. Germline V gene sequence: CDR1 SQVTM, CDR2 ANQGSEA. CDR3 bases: TGCAGCGCCAAACTAGCGGGAGTACCAGATACGCAGTATTTT. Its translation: CSAKLAGVPDTQYF.

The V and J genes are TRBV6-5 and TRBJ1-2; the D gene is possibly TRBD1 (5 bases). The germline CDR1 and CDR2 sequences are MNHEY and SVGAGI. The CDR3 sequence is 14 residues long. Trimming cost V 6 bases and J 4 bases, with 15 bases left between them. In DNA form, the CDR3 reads TGTGCCAGCAGCCCCGGGACCGGGTTCTATGGCTACACCTTC. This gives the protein CASSPGTGFYGYTF.

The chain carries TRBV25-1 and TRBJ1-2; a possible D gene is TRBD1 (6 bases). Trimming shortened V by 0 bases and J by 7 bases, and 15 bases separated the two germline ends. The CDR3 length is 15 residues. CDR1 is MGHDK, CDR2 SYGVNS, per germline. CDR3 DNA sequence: TGTGCCAGCAGTGAATACGGGACAACCCGGGGTGGCTACACCTTC. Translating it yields CASSEYGTTRGGYTF.